The 13 T cell receptor beta chains below all came from one sample that was sequenced in a study of PD-1 blockade in classical Hodgkin lymphoma. All patients relapsed after autologous stem cell transplantation, and brentuximab vedotin exposure varied. TCRdb's table, derived via immunoSEQ multiplex PCR, lists solely in-frame clones and lacks some. The table shows 50,000 to 75,000 clones, with 88% occurring only once. The sample here was peripheral blood mononuclear cells (PBMCs), taken before the second cycle of nivolumab. Receptors were obtained from a human donor with classical Hodgkin lymphoma.

The genes are TRBV5-1 and TRBJ2-7; a possible D gene is TRBD1 (5 bases). Trimming removed 4 bases at V and 0 bases at J, with 8 bases between. From germline, CDR1 is SGHRS and CDR2 YFSETQ. CDR3 size: 13 residues. CDR3 amino acids: CASSARDSYEQYF. For the CDR3, the DNA is TGCGCCAGCAGCGCCAGGGACTCCTACGAGCAGTACTTC.

The chain employs TRBV29-1 and TRBJ2-3; TRBD2 might be the D (6 bases). V was clipped by 4 bases and J by 7 bases, with 12 bases between them. The germline gives CDR1 SQVTM, CDR2 ANQGSEA. The CDR3 is 12 residues long. The CDR3 sequence is CSVGGLANTQYF. Written as DNA, the CDR3 is TGCAGCGTTGGGGGACTGGCCAATACGCAGTATTTT.

This clone was counted only a few times. The CDR3 region has the DNA TGTGCCAGCAGCGTAGATTTGAACACTGAAGCTTTCTTT. Its translation is CASSVDLNTEAFF. The chain is built from TRBV9 and TRBJ1-1, with unresolved D. Germline-derived CDR1 and CDR2 are SGDLS and YYNGEE. Trimming left V 0 bases short and J 0 bases short, with 3 bases between. The length of the CDR3 is 13 residues.

The V call is TRBV7-9, the J call TRBJ2-3; a possible D gene is TRBD1 (6 bases). The CDR3 consists of 14 residues. Deletions cut 5 bases from V and 0 bases from J, with 9 bases between. Germline lookup yields CDR1 SEHNR and CDR2 FQNEAQ (reference sequence). CDR3 loop: CASSRDMSTDTQYF. CDR3 nucleotides: TGTGCCAGCAGCAGGGACATGAGCACAGATACGCAGTATTTT.

The table lists this clone with a count of one. The CDR3 nucleotides are TGCGCCAGCAGCCCAGAACCCCAGGGAACTAGCACAGATACGCAGTATTTT. As protein: CASSPEPQGTSTDTQYF. This chain connects TRBV5-1 to TRBJ2-3, with D possibly TRBD1 on 5 matching bases. CDR1 is SGHRS and CDR2 is YFSETQ in the germline V gene. The CDR3 consists of 17 residues. V was pared by 4 bases and J by 0 bases, with 18 bases between.

The V call is TRBV28, the J call TRBJ2-2; TRBD2 matches 7 bases. Germline V lookup: CDR1 MDHEN, CDR2 SYDVKM. V dropped 8 bases and J dropped 0; count of bases not matched to a gene: 12. The CDR3 runs 17 residues. The CDR3 DNA reads TGTGCCAGCTTGCCCCCAGCGGGGCGTGCGAACACCGGGGAGCTGTTTTTT. It translates to CASLPPAGRANTGELFF.

This chain connects TRBV28 to TRBJ2-6; D might be TRBD2 (6 bases). This CDR3 region has 16 residues. CDR1 and CDR2 from the germline V gene are MDHEN and SYDVKM. V was pared by 7 bases and J by 3 bases, with 16 bases between. The CDR3 region is CASTLGGSFGANVLTF. The CDR3 bases are TGTGCCAGCACTTTGGGGGGTTCATTTGGGGCCAACGTCCTGACTTTC.

The chain joins TRBV5-5 to TRBJ2-7; D gene unclear. CDR3 size: 11 residues. CDR1 and CDR2 (germline): SGHKS, YYEKEE (reference sequence). V was shortened by 5 bases and J by 9 bases, with 12 bases between the two germline ends. The CDR3 region has the DNA TGTGCCAGCAGTTCCTCGGCCATGCAGTACTTC. Translated, it gives CASSSSAMQYF.

The rearrangement links TRBV6-6 to TRBJ2-3; 13 bases are shared with TRBD2. The CDR3 length is 16 residues. Trimming cost V 4 bases and J 2 bases; bases outside gene matches: 3. The germline CDR1 and CDR2 sequences are MNHNY and SVGAGI (reference sequence). The DNA of the CDR3 is TGTGCCAGCAGTTCGACTAGCGGGGGGCACACAGATACGCAGTATTTT. Its translation is CASSSTSGGHTDTQYF.

This chain joins TRBV27 and TRBJ2-6, with D possibly being TRBD2 (5 bases). The CDR3 has 14 residues. The V end was cut by 8 bases, the J end by 4 bases, with 12 bases between. CDR1 MNHEY and CDR2 SMNVEV come from the germline V gene (reference sequence). CDR3 protein: CASSPAGGANVLTF. CDR3 sequence (DNA): TGTGCCAGCTCCCCCGCGGGCGGGGCCAACGTCCTGACTTTC.

CDR3 protein: CASSGTGANTGELFF. CDR3 bases: TGCGCCAGCAGCGGGACAGGGGCGAACACCGGGGAGCTGTTTTTT. V gene TRBV5-1 combines with J gene TRBJ2-2; 10 bases are a match to TRBD1. Germline-derived CDR1 and CDR2 are SGHRS and YFSETQ. V lost 4 bases to trimming and J lost 0 bases; unmatched junction nucleotides: 0. The CDR3 is made up of 15 amino acids.

This clone was found a few times. The CDR3 DNA is TGTGCCAGCTCACCACTGGCTAGCGGGGGGGCCCGGTACAATGAGCAGTTCTTC. It codes for CASSPLASGGARYNEQFF. The J gene is TRBJ2-1, the V gene TRBV18, with 12 bases identical to TRBD2. With V trimmed by 1 base and J by 4 bases, 8 bases remained unmatched. The CDR3 sequence is 18 residues long. Germline V lookup: CDR1 KGHSH, CDR2 LQKENI.

The CDR3 reads CASRIQVNQPQHF. CDR3 DNA sequence: TGCGCCAGCCGAATACAGGTCAATCAGCCCCAGCATTTT. The J gene is TRBJ1-5, the V gene TRBV5-1, with D possibly TRBD1 on 5 matching bases. CDR3 length: 13 amino acids. Trimming pared 7 bases from V and 3 bases from J, leaving 11 bases between. The germline V gene has CDR1 SGHRS and CDR2 YFSETQ.